This passage covers 18 T cell receptor beta chains from one sample sequenced in a study of T cell responses to AZD1222 COVID-19 vaccine. The method was immunoSEQ multiplex PCR; TCRdb's version includes in-frame clones alone and lacks a portion of them. Of approximately 110,000 clones detected, approximately 85% appear once; the ten largest clones hold approximately 4.4%. The sample here was peripheral blood, taken 28 days after the second AZD1222 dose. These receptors all come from an adult who received the AZD1222 COVID-19 vaccine.

In nucleotides, the CDR3 is TGCAGCGTGTTACAGGGGTACACTGAAGCTTTCTTT. Translation: CSVLQGYTEAFF. This chain connects TRBV29-1 to TRBJ1-1; 7 nucleotides agree with TRBD1. The CDR3 spans 12 residues. V was pared by 6 bases and J by 3 bases, with 4 bases of the junction left unmatched. Germline V gene sequence: CDR1 SQVTM, CDR2 ANQGSEA.

The rearrangement joins TRBV27 to TRBJ2-7, with D uncertain. V lost 6 bases and J 1 base, leaving 10 bases between the germline ends. Germline CDR1 and CDR2: MNHEY and SMNVEV (reference sequence). The CDR3 is 13 residues long. In nucleotides, the CDR3 is TGTGCCAGCAGAGACCCCGTATCCTACGAGCAGTACTTC. Protein product: CASRDPVSYEQYF.

This clone came up once. The CDR3 DNA sequence: TGTGCCAGCAGCGTAGGACAGTCCTACAATGAGCAGTTCTTC. It is translated as CASSVGQSYNEQFF. The genes are TRBV9 and TRBJ2-1, with D possibly being TRBD1 (5 bases). Germline CDR1 is SGDLS and CDR2 is YYNGEE. The CDR3 has 14 residues. V lost 0 bases and J lost 1, with 5 bases in between.

The rearrangement joins TRBV2 to TRBJ1-6; weak D call: TRBD1 (6 bases). In germline, CDR1 is SNHLY, CDR2 FYNNEI. V shed 6 bases and J shed 7 bases, with 16 bases lying between them. CDR3 length equals 15 residues. The chain's CDR3 is CASSLLDRRNSPLHF. CDR3 in DNA: TGTGCCAGCAGCCTGCTTGACAGGAGAAATTCACCCCTCCACTTT.

The rearrangement links TRBV30 to TRBJ1-2; D possibly corresponds to TRBD1 (6 bases). Germline V lookup: CDR1 GTSNPN, CDR2 SVGIG (reference sequence). The CDR3 has 14 amino acids. Deletions cut 0 bases from V and 8 bases from J, with 16 bases between. The CDR3 nucleotides are TGTGCCTGGAGTGTACGGGCAGGGGAGGAGGGCTACACCTTC. Amino acid sequence: CAWSVRAGEEGYTF.

This clone occurred once. This chain uses TRBV7-9 with TRBJ1-1; 8 bases fit TRBD1. This CDR3 spans 13 amino acids. Germline V gene lookup returns CDR1 SEHNR and CDR2 FQNEAQ (reference sequence). The ends lost 5 bases at V and 6 bases at J; junction bases unmatched: 5. The CDR3 DNA sequence: TGTGCCAGCAGCACGGGGACAGGTTCTGAAGCTTTCTTT. Translated, it gives CASSTGTGSEAFF.

V gene TRBV9 combines with J gene TRBJ1-1, with D tentatively TRBD1 (6 bases). The germline V gene encodes CDR1 SGDLS and CDR2 YYNGEE. The CDR3 consists of 14 residues. The V end lost 4 bases, the J end lost 4 bases, and 14 bases lay between the germline ends. CDR3 loop: CASSPQGRGTEAFF. CDR3 DNA sequence: TGTGCCAGCAGCCCCCAGGGGAGGGGCACTGAAGCTTTCTTT.

This chain links TRBV19 with TRBJ1-1, with 9 bases aligning to TRBD1. V was clipped by 3 bases and J by 5 bases; unmatched bases: 7. Germline CDR1 and CDR2: LNHDA and SQIVND (reference sequence). The CDR3 has 15 residues. CDR3 sequence reads: CASSMRTGVFTEAFF. The CDR3 nucleotides read TGTGCCAGTAGTATGAGGACAGGGGTTTTTACTGAAGCTTTCTTT.

V is TRBV18 and J is TRBJ2-3; no clear D. The length of the CDR3 is 12 residues. The V end was cut by 6 bases, the J end by 2 bases, with 6 bases between. Germline-derived CDR1 and CDR2 are KGHSH and LQKENI. CDR3 coding DNA: TGTGCCAGCTCGCAGTACACAGATACGCAGTATTTT. Its translation: CASSQYTDTQYF.

V and J are TRBV5-6 and TRBJ1-1; D may be TRBD1 (6 bases). V was pared by 0 bases and J by 1 base, with 19 bases between. The CDR3 has 18 residues. Germline values: CDR1 SGHDT, CDR2 YYEEEE. CDR3 bases: TGTGCCAGCAGCTTGGTTAGGGATTCGACGGGGGCGAACACTGAAGCTTTCTTT. Residues: CASSLVRDSTGANTEAFF.

The rearrangement uses TRBV2 and TRBJ1-5; no firm D call. The CDR3 runs 13 residues. Germline loops: CDR1 SNHLY, CDR2 FYNNEI. V was shortened by 8 bases and J by 0 bases, with 8 bases between the two germline ends. In DNA, the CDR3 is TGTGCCAGCGACTTGGATAGCAATCAGCCCCAGCATTTT. Its protein is CASDLDSNQPQHF. Complete variable domain (other parts from reference TRBV2 and TRBJ1-5): EPEVTQTPSHQVTQMGQEVILRCVPISNHLYFYWYRQILGQKVEFLVSFYNNEISEKSEIFDDQFSVERPDGSNFTLKIRSTKLEDSAMYFCASDLDSNQPQHFGDGTRLSIL.

The DNA of the CDR3 is TGTGCCAGCAGCTTACATGGGCAGCCCCAGCATTTT. This encodes CASSLHGQPQHF. The chain links TRBV13 to TRBJ1-5; D gene ambiguous. The CDR3 sequence is 12 residues long. The V and J ends lost 2 bases and 7 bases respectively, with 6 bases between them. Germline CDR1 and CDR2: PRHDT and FYEKMQ (reference sequence). The whole variable domain, remainder taken from reference TRBV13 and TRBJ1-5, is AAGVIQSPRHLIKEKRETATLKCYPIPRHDTVYWYQQGPGQDPQFLISFYEKMQSDKGSIPDRFSAQQFSDYHSELNMSSLELGDSALYFCASSLHGQPQHFGDGTRLSIL.

The chain joins TRBV6-5 to TRBJ2-2; D is unclear. The V end lost 0 bases, the J end lost 7 bases, and 6 bases lay between the germline ends. The CDR3 length is 13 residues. The germline V gene has CDR1 MNHEY and CDR2 SVGAGI. Here the CDR3 DNA reads TGTGCCAGCAGTTACTCTGGGTACGGGGAGCTGTTTTTT. Translating gives CASSYSGYGELFF.

The chain uses TRBV28 and TRBJ1-2; D possibly corresponds to TRBD1 (6 bases). In germline, CDR1 is MDHEN, CDR2 SYDVKM. V was clipped by 3 bases and J by 3 bases, with 11 bases between them. The CDR3 extends over 14 amino acids. For the CDR3, the DNA is TGTGCCAGCAGTTTTTTACAGGGCTACTATGGCTACACCTTC. Amino acids: CASSFLQGYYGYTF.

The genes are TRBV28 and TRBJ1-1, with a tentative D call TRBD1 (5 bases). V lost 2 bases to trimming and J lost 3 bases, with 7 bases between them. CDR1 is MDHEN and CDR2 is SYDVKM in the germline V gene. The CDR3 sequence is 13 residues long. The CDR3: CASSLDSYTEAFF. The CDR3 nucleotides read TGTGCCAGCAGTTTAGACAGTTACACTGAAGCTTTCTTT.

Written as DNA, the CDR3 is TGTGCCAGCAGTTTAGGGGGGAGCCAAGAGACCCAGTACTTC. This codes for CASSLGGSQETQYF. This chain links TRBV28 with TRBJ2-5; possibly TRBD2 for D (6 bases). The ends were cut back, 2 bases at V and 1 base at J, with 8 bases in the middle. In germline, CDR1 is MDHEN, CDR2 SYDVKM. The CDR3 runs to 14 residues. Full variable domain (rest looked up from reference TRBV28 and TRBJ2-5): DVKVTQSSRYLVKRTGEKVFLECVQDMDHENMFWYRQDPGLGLRLIYFSYDVKMKEKGDIPEGYSVSREKKERFSLILESASTNQTSMYLCASSLGGSQETQYFGPGTRLLVL.

The rearrangement links TRBV15 to TRBJ1-1; D call uncertain. CDR1 is LNHNV, CDR2 YYDKDF, per germline (reference sequence). The CDR3 has 13 amino acids. The ends were cut back, 1 base at V and 1 base at J, with 4 bases in the middle. The CDR3 region has the DNA TGTGCCACCAGCAGAGCAAGGAACACTGAAGCTTTCTTT. Encoded protein: CATSRARNTEAFF.

CDR3 in amino acids: CASTDPVGEEGYEQYF. CDR3 bases: TGTGCCAGCACGGACCCCGTAGGGGAGGAGGGTTACGAGCAGTACTTC. The chain has TRBV18 and TRBJ2-7, with TRBD2 as a possible D gene (6 bases). The CDR3 is 16 amino acids. The ends were cut back, 8 bases at V and 4 bases at J, with 24 bases in the middle. The V gene's germline CDR1 is KGHSH and CDR2 LQKENI.